This T cell receptor (beta chain) was documented in a study of cytomegalovirus exposure and HLA in healthy donors. Donors counted as nominally healthy when sampled, yet unrecorded immune exposures were likely. Researchers ran the PCR with 60 Vbeta and 13 Jbeta primers. Method: immunoSEQ multiplex PCR; TCRdb's copy keeps in-frame clones and lacks some. This sample yields some 200,000 clones, of which roughly 70% are seen a single time; 2.6% belongs to the top ten. This CDR3 contains 18 residues. Germline CDR1 and CDR2: MGHRA and YSYEKL. V was pared by 5 bases and J by 2 bases, with 14 bases of the junction left unmatched.

The receptor was derived from a man in his forties or fifties in good health and CMV-seropositive. The chain carries TRBV4-1 and TRBJ2-1, with 8 bases matching TRBD2. Source material: PBMCs. CDR3 coding DNA: TGCGCCAGCAGCGCCCTCTTTGACGGAGCGGGAGCCTACAATGAGCAGTTCTTC. Residues: CASSALFDGAGAYNEQFF.